This T cell receptor (beta chain) was recovered during a study of shared clonotypes between healthy human individuals. Study conclusions and caveats: A few donors showed sharing of approximately 5% of naive CD4 clonotypes. Estimated richness was generally greater in naive than memory subsets.

With respect to this clone: The antigen remains unidentified.

The germline V gene encodes CDR1 SGHVS and CDR2 FNYEAQ. Trimming took 5 bases from V and 7 from J; bases not matched to a gene: 18. This CDR3 has 17 residues. CD45RO negativity and positive selection for CCR7 defined naive CD8 cells, a population that excluded terminally differentiated effector memory CD45RA+ cells. Every one of the donors was a Caucasian adult that lived in Nashville, Tennessee. Original processing methods: With immunoSEQ giving junction-only sequences and no quality scores, filtering differed. Profiling relied on immunoSEQ multiplex PCR, and the TCRdb table lists in-frame clones only, not all of them. Clone size and V and J calls were adopted from that table, with D and trimming inferred from the DNA. The table includes about 820,000 clones, approximately 92% detected once.

The rearrangement joins TRBV7-6 to TRBJ2-5, with TRBD2 identical over 8 bases. Sequencing used naive CD8+ T cells sorted from blood. The TCR sequence derives from a man aged 25 to 45 in good health. Written as DNA, the CDR3 is TGTGCCAGCAGCCCGGCCCATGGCGCGGGAGGACCGAGGACCCAGTACTTC. Its translation is CASSPAHGAGGPRTQYF.